These T cell receptor beta chains were read from a single sample in a study of blood T cell repertoires in COVID-19. Sequencing used immunoSEQ multiplex PCR; TCRdb keeps in-frame clones, though not all of them. The top ten hold around a sixth of the sample, which has over 200,000 clones, about nine tenths seen once. Sequencing was done on a sample of PBMCs or T cells enriched from blood (not recorded which). The receptors were gathered from a man in his late teens or twenties who had recovered from COVID-19. CDR3s include the opening cysteine and the closing phenylalanine or tryptophan. D genes are given only for firm matches. Expanded clones are given a class, and other clones once, few, many or no size at all.

cdr3_aa	cdr3_nt	v_call	clone_size	j_call	d_call
CASSRGLAGVSNEQFF	TGTGCCAGCAGCCGTGGACTAGCGGGAGTAAGCAATGAGCAGTTCTTC	TRBV6-2/TRBV6-3	once	TRBJ2-1	TRBD2
CASSVQGNQPQHF	TGTGCCAGCAGCGTACAGGGGAATCAGCCCCAGCATTTT	TRBV6-5	.	TRBJ1-5	TRBD1
CASTTLANNEQFF	TGCGCCAGCACTACTTTAGCCAACAATGAGCAGTTCTTC	TRBV10-2	.	TRBJ2-1	.
CASSLRIAGVLGDEQYF	TGTGCCAGCAGCTTAAGAATAGCGGGGGTCCTCGGGGACGAGCAGTACTTC	TRBV7-2	.	TRBJ2-7	TRBD2
CASSQGWTAEAFF	TGTGCCAGCAGCCAAGGTTGGACAGCTGAAGCTTTCTTT	TRBV16	.	TRBJ1-1	.
CASSSFAGGYEQYF	TGTGCCAGTAGTTCGTTTGCAGGGGGCTACGAGCAGTACTTC	TRBV19	.	TRBJ2-7	TRBD1
CASSPGTGGQPQHF	TGTGCCAGCAGTCCCGGGACAGGAGGACAGCCCCAGCATTTT	TRBV2	.	TRBJ1-5	TRBD1
CSAPNYGYTF	TGCAGTGCTCCAAACTATGGCTACACCTTC	TRBV20-1	.	TRBJ1-2	.
CASTSGRHNEQFF	TGTGCCAGCACAAGCGGGAGGCACAATGAGCAGTTCTTC	TRBV6-5	.	TRBJ2-1	TRBD2
CASSPGGLAGVYETQYF	TGTGCCAGCAGCCCAGGGGGACTAGCGGGAGTTTATGAGACCCAGTACTTC	TRBV11-2	.	TRBJ2-5	TRBD2
CASSLRGTGPYEQYF	TGTGCCAGCAGCTTACGGGGGACAGGACCCTACGAGCAGTACTTC	TRBV11-3	.	TRBJ2-7	TRBD1
CASSLLGGRGLQPQHF	TGTGCCAGCAGCTTACTTGGTGGCAGGGGGCTTCAGCCCCAGCATTTT	TRBV11-2	.	TRBJ1-5	TRBD1
CASSSSGGTQHF	TGTGCCAGCAGTTCCAGCGGGGGAACCCAGCATTTT	TRBV27	.	TRBJ1-5	.
CASSLVASGGNWETQYF	TGCGCCAGCAGCTTGGTTGCTAGCGGGGGAAACTGGGAGACCCAGTACTTC	TRBV5-1	.	TRBJ2-5	TRBD2
CASSDFPGLAGPSETQYF	TGCGCCAGCAGTGATTTCCCGGGACTAGCCGGCCCCTCTGAGACCCAGTACTTC	TRBV10-1	.	TRBJ2-5	TRBD2
CASSLSTGGELFF	TGTGCCAGCAGTCTCTCGACGGGCGGGGAGCTGTTTTTT	TRBV12-3/TRBV12-4	.	TRBJ2-2	.